This TCR beta chain derives from a study of prognosis after radiotherapy for stage I lung cancer (dated by TCRdb to the early 2020s). For the wider study: About 19 stage I NSCLC patients were enrolled in Nanjing, China, between April 2018 and early 2019. Over 12 of the patients presented with newly diagnosed primary stage I lung tumors; several had oligometastatic NSCLC following surgical resection of the primary tumor. All patients were regarded as medically inoperable, because of comorbidities in about a dozen patients and refusal of surgery in roughly 7 patients. The cohort comprised roughly 13 men and roughly 6 women with a median age of nearly 75 years, ranging from about 53 to 90 years. Squamous cell carcinoma histology was identified in six to eight patients, and adenocarcinoma histology was identified in under 15 patients. SBRT was given in 3 to 5 fractions with a biologically effective dose of at least 100 Gy, using image-guided IMRT or VMAT. In every patient, SBRT was given without any concurrent therapy. About 20% of the 19 patients developed distant metastases after SBRT, at a median of roughly seven months; the other 15 showed no significant progression. The study profiled peripheral blood TCR beta repertoires from stage I NSCLC patients before and after stereotactic body radiotherapy and related them to distant failure. For each of the 20 or so patients, one blood sample was taken before SBRT and one after, so the study sequenced approximately 38 samples in total.

The research as a whole found: None of the reported P values were adjusted for multiple comparisons. Post-SBRT Shannon entropy and its change from baseline were lower in patients who developed distant metastases; baseline Shannon entropy was not associated with metastases. No determination of tumor specificity was made for expanded TCR clones. The small cohort and short follow-up limited the study, so independent validation of the findings is needed. After SBRT, the number of unique TCR clones decreased (median roughly 9,500 before versus 6,000 to 7,000 after; Wilcoxon paired P=0.011). TRBV and TRBJ usage frequencies reportedly differed by metastasis status, in two V genes at baseline and in ten or so V and two J genes after SBRT.

The CDR3 runs 14 residues from the cysteine to the phenylalanine. Only the CDR3 DNA stays, 42 bases, in frame from base 1. The germline V gene sets CDR1 to MNHGY and CDR2 to SVAAGI. Concerning this clonotype itself: Its antigen target is currently unknown. Given a far larger clone just one base away, this is likely a sequencing read error.

All patients had node-negative disease on CT and PET/CT, and none had a history of other malignancies or prior chemotherapy or radiotherapy. At each of two time points, six milliliters of peripheral venous blood were collected into EDTA tubes. Ficoll-Paque Plus density-gradient centrifugation was used to isolate PBMCs. Right after collection, samples were placed at -80 degrees C and kept there until analysis. Two rounds of multiplex PCR were performed to amplify the TCR beta CDR3 region from genomic DNA. In the first PCR round, primers specific to each TRBV and TRBJ gene were used, and the primer sequences were filed in Chinese patent CN105087789A. Universal primers were used in the second round of PCR. The Roche High Pure PCR Template Preparation Kit was used to extract genomic DNA from frozen PBMCs. Paired-end sequencing with 151 bp reads was performed on the libraries using an Illumina HiSeq 3000. Per the original workflow: CutAdapt was used to remove raw reads lacking the multiplex PCR primer sequences. High-quality paired reads were merged into contigs with PEAR. MiXCR assigned TRB V, D and J gene segments to each contig by aligning to reference sequences. CDR3 sequences were clustered by base quality and sequence similarity to remove sequencing errors. Shannon entropy, normalized by the natural log of the productive TCR sequence number, served as the measure of diversity. Clonality was computed as one minus the ratio of Shannon entropy to the natural log of the number of unique clonotypes. Using the Youden index from ROC curves, the researchers picked the repertoire-metric cut-offs for progression-free survival, and all analyses were carried out in R 3.5.3. TCRdb trimmed public reads at Q25 via fastp, called clones via MiXCR and kept in-frame beta chains. Each CDR3 protein appears once, grouped with its most common genes and DNA. The authors' filters were not applied to this entry. This sample gives around 16,000 distinct CDR3 sequences in total; over 15% of them show up just once. The top ten clonotypes cover 38% of the sample.

This sequence was found in a donor over 45 with non-small cell lung cancer. Specimen: PBMCs, collected before or after stereotactic body radiation therapy (not recorded which). The chain is made from TRBV6-9 and TRBJ2-3; tentative D gene TRBD2, with 5 bases matching. The encoded CDR3 is CARSYRLYTDTQYF. The nucleotides read TGTGCCAGGAGTTACCGACTATACACAGATACGCAGTATTTT.